This is a list of T cell receptor beta chains from one sample in a study of cytomegalovirus exposure and HLA in healthy donors. Sequencing was performed with immunoSEQ multiplex PCR; in TCRdb, only in-frame clones are kept and a portion is missing. In the table there are roughly 190,000 clones, 70% to 80% of which are singletons. The sequenced sample was PBMCs. The receptors come from a girl aged 5 to 17 in good health and CMV-seropositive. Each CDR3 is given without its conserved first and last residue.

v_gene	CDR3aa
TRBV19	ASARGQQNEKLF
TRBV6-5	ASSQNYQRGGTQY
TRBV30	AWSHIHYEQY
TRBV6-1	ASSRSPGQDYEQY
TRBV9	ASSADSSYNSPLH
TRBV9	ASSVASVGNEQF
TRBV4-2	ASSPRGGIGVNTGELF
TRBV4-3	ASSHSRTAFNEKLF
TRBV19	ASALDRGTEAF
TRBV7-2	ASSSTGPTDTQY
TRBV5-6	ASSQRGNTQY
TRBV5-6	ASSLNGQGPFYGYT
TRBV6-1	ASSELVGRGLPGYT
TRBV19	ASSFLDGNYGYT
TRBV6-1	ASSPSHNTEAF
TRBV7-2	ASSGDRGVNEQY
TRBV5-4	ASSLAGGARDTQY
TRBV30	AWRPERGGETQY
TRBV10-3	AIREDRGNYNEQF
TRBV7-9	ASSLGIAAGYEQY
TRBV30	AWSGERVSSYEQY
TRBV5-1	ASREDSYNEQF
TRBV5-5	ASSWAAGGLSRGANVLT
TRBV30	AWQKDRVYEQY
TRBV27	ASSFGQTYEQY
TRBV10-3	AFGAGWREEQY
TRBV7-6	ASSPRGRGATLSYNEQF
TRBV6-6	ASRNGQGILYEQY
TRBV6-5	ASRSGTGHEKLF
TRBV19	ASSISKGQETQY
TRBV9	ASSVATGNYGYT
TRBV19	ASSSGLAYNEQF
TRBV7-9	ASSQSTGTSNEKLF
TRBV7-2	ASSSSTDTQY
TRBV7-8	ASSLASGGSYEQY
TRBV10-3	AISESGRNQPQH
TRBV6-4	ASSDEGATGELF
TRBV6-6	ASRTGQGSYEQY
TRBV27	ASSLRAQSSYNSPLH
TRBV5-4	ASSRGGDRDSGYT
TRBV10-3	AGGGSTDTQY
TRBV7-6	ASSLEALVSEQY
TRBV9	ASSVGPQAGAPYEQY
TRBV19	ASSAAGDLFNYGYT
TRBV6-5	ASATPGSNEQF
TRBV4-3	ASSQSPGLAYEQF
TRBV7-7	ASSLGLAGDTQY
TRBV7-8	ASSLGGVLQPQH
TRBV7-2	ASSFRLAGGTDTQY
TRBV29-1	SVEGQGGNTIY
TRBV27	ASSLWSTGNTEAF